Detailed here is one T cell receptor (beta chain). Distinct nucleotide sequences in the sample also encode this CDR3. The germline V gene encodes CDR1 SEHNR and CDR2 FQNEAQ (reference sequence). Trimming took 6 bases from V and 1 from J, leaving 2 bases between them. The CDR3 covers 11 residues. The sample is drawn from a study of cytotoxic CD8 clonotypes in ibrutinib-treated CLL. The method was immunoSEQ multiplex PCR; TCRdb's version includes in-frame clones alone and lacks a portion of them. The table includes around 330,000 clones, 67% detected once. The chain links TRBV7-9 to TRBJ2-3; D unclear. The sample was PBMCs, taken after 36 months of ibrutinib treatment. This clonotype originated in a human donor with chronic lymphocytic leukemia. DNA for the CDR3: TGTGCCAGCAGTCGCACAGATACGCAGTATTTT. Translated: CASSRTDTQYF. The full variable domain, completed using reference TRBV7-9 and TRBJ2-3, is DTGVSQNPRHKITKRGQNVTFRCDPISEHNRLYWYRQTLGQGPEFLTYFQNEAQLEKSRLLSDRFSAERPKGSFSTLEIQRTEQGDSAMYLCASSRTDTQYFGPGTRLTVL.